This TCR beta chain appears in the sequencing data of a study of blood T cell repertoires in COVID-19. Study overall: Sources were T cells, B-cell-depleted T cells, or PBMCs; the material itself was cDNA or gDNA.

The CDR3 runs to 12 residues. The germline V gene has CDR1 LNHDA and CDR2 SQIVND (reference sequence). Trimming shortened V by 6 bases and J by 4 bases, and 9 bases separated the two germline ends. The Seattle patients joined while their infection was active and were tracked longitudinally afterward. This clone has just one count. TCRdb's table, derived via immunoSEQ multiplex PCR, lists solely in-frame clones and lacks some. Seen here are about 300,000 clones, 88% observed once, and the top ten hold under 2%. The chain recombines TRBV19 with TRBJ1-1; D perhaps matches TRBD1 (6 bases). The sequencing input was peripheral blood. The TCR was taken from a woman aged 25 to 39 with COVID-19, enrolled during active disease. CDR3 sequence: CASRQGGTEAFF. DNA of the CDR3: TGTGCCAGTAGACAGGGTGGCACTGAAGCTTTCTTT.